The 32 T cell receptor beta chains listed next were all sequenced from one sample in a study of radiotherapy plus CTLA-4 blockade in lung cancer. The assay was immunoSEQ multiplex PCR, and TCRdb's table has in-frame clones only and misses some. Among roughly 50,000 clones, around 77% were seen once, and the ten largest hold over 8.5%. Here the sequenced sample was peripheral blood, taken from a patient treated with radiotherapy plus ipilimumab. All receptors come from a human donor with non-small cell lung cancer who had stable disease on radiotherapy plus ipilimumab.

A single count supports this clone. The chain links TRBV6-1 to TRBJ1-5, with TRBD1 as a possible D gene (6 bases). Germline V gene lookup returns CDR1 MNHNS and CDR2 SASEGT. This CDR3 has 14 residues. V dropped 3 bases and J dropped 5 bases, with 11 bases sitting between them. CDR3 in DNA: TGTGCCAGCAGTGAGGGGGGGCCTGATCAGCCCCAGCATTTT. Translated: CASSEGGPDQPQHF.

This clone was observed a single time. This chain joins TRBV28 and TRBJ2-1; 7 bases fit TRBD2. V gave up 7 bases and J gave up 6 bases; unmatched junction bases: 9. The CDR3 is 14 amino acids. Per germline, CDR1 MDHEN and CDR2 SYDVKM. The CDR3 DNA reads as TGTGCCAGCAAGTTCGGGGGGTCCCTCAATGAGCAGTTCTTC. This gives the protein CASKFGGSLNEQFF.

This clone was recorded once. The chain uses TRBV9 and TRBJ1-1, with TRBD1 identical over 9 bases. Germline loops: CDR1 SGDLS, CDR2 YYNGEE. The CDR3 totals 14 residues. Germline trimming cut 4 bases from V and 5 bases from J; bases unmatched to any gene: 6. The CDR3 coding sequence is TGTGCCAGCAGCCCGGGACAGGGTCGAACTGAAGCTTTCTTT. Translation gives CASSPGQGRTEAFF.

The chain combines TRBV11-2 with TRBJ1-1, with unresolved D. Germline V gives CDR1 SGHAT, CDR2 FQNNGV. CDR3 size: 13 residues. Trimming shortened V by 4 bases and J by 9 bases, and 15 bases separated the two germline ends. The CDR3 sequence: CASSSVRTLKAFF. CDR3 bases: TGTGCCAGCAGCTCGGTGAGGACTCTTAAAGCTTTCTTT. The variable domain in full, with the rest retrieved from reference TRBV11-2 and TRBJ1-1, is EAGVAQSPRYKIIEKRQSVAFWCNPISGHATLYWYQQILGQGPKLLIQFQNNGVVDDSQLPKDRFSAERLKGVDSTLKIQPAKLEDSAVYLCASSSVRTLKAFFGQGTRLTVV.

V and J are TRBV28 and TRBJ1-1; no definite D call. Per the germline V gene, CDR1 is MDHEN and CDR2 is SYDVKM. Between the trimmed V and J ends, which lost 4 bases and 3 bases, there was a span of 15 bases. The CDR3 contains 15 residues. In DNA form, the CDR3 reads TGTGCCAGCAGTTCTATGAAGGGAGGTTACACTGAAGCTTTCTTT. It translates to CASSSMKGGYTEAFF.

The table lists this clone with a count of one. The CDR3: CSVLGEGSLWLAFF. CDR3 bases: TGCAGCGTCCTCGGGGAGGGAAGTTTGTGGTTAGCTTTCTTT. The gene calls are TRBV29-1 and TRBJ1-1; D is uncertain. Between the trimmed V and J ends, which lost 6 bases and 10 bases, there was a span of 24 bases. The CDR3 is 14 residues long. Looked up from germline, CDR1 is SQVTM and CDR2 is ANQGSEA. The full variable domain, its missing parts supplied by reference TRBV29-1 and TRBJ1-1, is SAVISQKPSRDICQRGTSLTIQCQVDSQVTMMFWYRQQPGQSLTLIATANQGSEATYESGFVIDKFPISRPNLTFSTLTVSNMSPEDSSIYLCSVLGEGSLWLAFFGQGTRLTVV.

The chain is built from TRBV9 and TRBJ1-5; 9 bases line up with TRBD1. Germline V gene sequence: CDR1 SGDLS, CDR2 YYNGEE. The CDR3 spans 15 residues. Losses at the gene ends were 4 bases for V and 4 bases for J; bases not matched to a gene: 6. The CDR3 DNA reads TGTGCCAGCAGCCTACAGGGGGCTAATAATCAGCCCCAGCATTTT. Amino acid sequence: CASSLQGANNQPQHF. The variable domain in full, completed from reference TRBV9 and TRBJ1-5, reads DSGVTQTPKHLITATGQRVTLRCSPRSGDLSVYWYQQSLDQGLQFLIQYYNGEERAKGNILERFSAQQFPDLHSELNLSSLELGDSALYFCASSLQGANNQPQHFGDGTRLSIL.

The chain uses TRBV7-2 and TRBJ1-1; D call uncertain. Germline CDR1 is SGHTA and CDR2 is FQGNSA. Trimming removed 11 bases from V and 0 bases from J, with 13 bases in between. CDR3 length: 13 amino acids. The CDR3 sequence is CASRQTLNTEAFF. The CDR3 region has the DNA TGTGCCTCGAGGCAGACTCTGAACACTGAAGCTTTCTTT.

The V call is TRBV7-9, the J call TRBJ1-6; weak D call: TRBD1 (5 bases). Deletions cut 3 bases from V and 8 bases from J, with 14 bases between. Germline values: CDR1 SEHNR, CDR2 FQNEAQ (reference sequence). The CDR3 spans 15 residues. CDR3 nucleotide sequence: TGTGCCAGCAGCTTGTCGACAATAGGGGATTCACCCCTCCACTTT. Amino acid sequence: CASSLSTIGDSPLHF.

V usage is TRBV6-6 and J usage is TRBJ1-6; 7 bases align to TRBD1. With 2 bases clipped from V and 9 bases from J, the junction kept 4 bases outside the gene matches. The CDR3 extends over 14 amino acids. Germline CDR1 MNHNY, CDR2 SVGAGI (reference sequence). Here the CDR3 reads CASSYTPGGSPLHF. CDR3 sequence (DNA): TGTGCCAGCAGTTACACGCCAGGGGGTTCACCCCTCCACTTT.

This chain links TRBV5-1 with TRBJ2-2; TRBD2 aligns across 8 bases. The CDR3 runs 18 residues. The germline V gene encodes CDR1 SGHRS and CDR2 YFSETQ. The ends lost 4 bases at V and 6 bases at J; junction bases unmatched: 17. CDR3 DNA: TGCGCCAGCAGCCCCCTTGGTACGGCGGGGGGCAACTCCGGGGAGCTGTTTTTT. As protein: CASSPLGTAGGNSGELFF.

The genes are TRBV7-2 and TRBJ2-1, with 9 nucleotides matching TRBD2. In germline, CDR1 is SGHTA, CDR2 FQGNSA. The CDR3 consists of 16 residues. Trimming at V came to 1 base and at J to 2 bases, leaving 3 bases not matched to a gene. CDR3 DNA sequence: TGTGCCAGCAGCTTAGAGTCTAGCGGGGCCTACAATGAGCAGTTCTTC. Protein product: CASSLESSGAYNEQFF.

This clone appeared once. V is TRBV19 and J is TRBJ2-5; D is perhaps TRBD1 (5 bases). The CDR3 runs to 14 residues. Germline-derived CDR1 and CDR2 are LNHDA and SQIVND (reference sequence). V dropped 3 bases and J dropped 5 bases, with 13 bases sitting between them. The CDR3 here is CASSISPGPETQYF. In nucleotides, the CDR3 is TGTGCCAGTAGTATTTCCCCAGGGCCGGAGACCCAGTACTTC.

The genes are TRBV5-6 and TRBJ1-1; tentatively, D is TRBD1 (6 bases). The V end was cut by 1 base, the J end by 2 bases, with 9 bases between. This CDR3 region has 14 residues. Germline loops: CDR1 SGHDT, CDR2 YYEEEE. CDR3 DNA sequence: TGTGCCAGCAGCTTGACAGGGCCTAACACTGAAGCTTTCTTT. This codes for CASSLTGPNTEAFF.

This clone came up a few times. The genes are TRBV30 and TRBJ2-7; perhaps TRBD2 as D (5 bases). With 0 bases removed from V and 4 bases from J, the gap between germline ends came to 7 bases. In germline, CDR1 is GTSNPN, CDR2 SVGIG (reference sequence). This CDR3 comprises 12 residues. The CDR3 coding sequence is TGTGCCTGGAGTGTAGGCGGGTACGAGCAGTACTTC. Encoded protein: CAWSVGGYEQYF.

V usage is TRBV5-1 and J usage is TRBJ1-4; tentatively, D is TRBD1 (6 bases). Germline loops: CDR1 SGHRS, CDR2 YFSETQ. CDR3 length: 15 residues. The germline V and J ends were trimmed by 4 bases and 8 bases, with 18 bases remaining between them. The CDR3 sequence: CASSPRGRGTEKLFF. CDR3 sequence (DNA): TGCGCCAGCAGCCCCCGGGGGCGGGGAACCGAAAAACTGTTTTTT.

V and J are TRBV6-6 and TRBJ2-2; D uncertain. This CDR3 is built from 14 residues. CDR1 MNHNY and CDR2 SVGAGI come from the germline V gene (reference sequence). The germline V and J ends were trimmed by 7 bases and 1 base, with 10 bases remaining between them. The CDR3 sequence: CASIQVGNTGELFF. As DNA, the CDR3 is TGTGCCAGCATCCAGGTGGGGAACACCGGGGAGCTGTTTTTT.

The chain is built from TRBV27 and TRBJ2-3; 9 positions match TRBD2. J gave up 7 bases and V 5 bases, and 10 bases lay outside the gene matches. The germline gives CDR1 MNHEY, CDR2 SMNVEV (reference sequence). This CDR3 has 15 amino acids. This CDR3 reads CASSNGRGGFNTQYF. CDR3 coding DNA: TGTGCCAGCAGTAATGGGCGGGGGGGCTTTAATACGCAGTATTTT.

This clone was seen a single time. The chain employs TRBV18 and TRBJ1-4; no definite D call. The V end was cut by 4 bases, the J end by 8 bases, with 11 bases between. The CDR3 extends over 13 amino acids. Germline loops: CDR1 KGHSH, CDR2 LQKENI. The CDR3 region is CASSLRREEKLFF. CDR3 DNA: TGTGCCAGCTCACTTAGGAGGGAAGAAAAACTGTTTTTT.

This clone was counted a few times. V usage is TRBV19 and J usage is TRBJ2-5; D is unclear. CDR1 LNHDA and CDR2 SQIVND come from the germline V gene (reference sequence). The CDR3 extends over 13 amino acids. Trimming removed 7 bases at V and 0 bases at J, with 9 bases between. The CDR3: CASKRGYQETQYF. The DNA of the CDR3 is TGTGCCAGTAAGAGAGGCTACCAAGAGACCCAGTACTTC.

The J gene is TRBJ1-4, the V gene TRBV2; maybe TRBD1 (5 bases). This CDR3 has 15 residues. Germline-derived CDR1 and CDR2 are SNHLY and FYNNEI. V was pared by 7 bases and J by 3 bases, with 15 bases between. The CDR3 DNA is TGTGCCAGCATTCTCCTACCGACAGCTAATGAAAAACTGTTTTTT. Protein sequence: CASILLPTANEKLFF.

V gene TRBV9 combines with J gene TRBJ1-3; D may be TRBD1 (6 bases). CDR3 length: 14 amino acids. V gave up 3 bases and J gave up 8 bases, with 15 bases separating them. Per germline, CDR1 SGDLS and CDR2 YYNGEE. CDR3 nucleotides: TGTGCCAGCAGCGCACAGGGCGAGTTTTACACCATATATTTT. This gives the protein CASSAQGEFYTIYF.

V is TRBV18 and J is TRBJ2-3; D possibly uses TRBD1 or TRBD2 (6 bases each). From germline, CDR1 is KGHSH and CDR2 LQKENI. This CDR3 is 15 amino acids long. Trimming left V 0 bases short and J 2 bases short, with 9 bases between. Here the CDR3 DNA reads TGTGCCAGCTCACCACCGGGGGGCCTCACAGATACGCAGTATTTT. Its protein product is CASSPPGGLTDTQYF. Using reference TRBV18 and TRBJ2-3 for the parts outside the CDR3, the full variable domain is NAGVMQNPRHLVRRRGQEARLRCSPMKGHSHVYWYRQLPEEGLKFMVYLQKENIIDESGMPKERFSAEFPKEGPSILRIQQVVRGDSAAYFCASSPPGGLTDTQYFGPGTRLTVL.

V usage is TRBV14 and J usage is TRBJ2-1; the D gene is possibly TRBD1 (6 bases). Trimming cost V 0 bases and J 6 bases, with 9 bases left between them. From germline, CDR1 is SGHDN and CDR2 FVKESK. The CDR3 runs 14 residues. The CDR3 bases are TGTGCCAGCAGCCAAGATATGGGGGCCAATGAGCAGTTCTTC. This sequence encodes CASSQDMGANEQFF.

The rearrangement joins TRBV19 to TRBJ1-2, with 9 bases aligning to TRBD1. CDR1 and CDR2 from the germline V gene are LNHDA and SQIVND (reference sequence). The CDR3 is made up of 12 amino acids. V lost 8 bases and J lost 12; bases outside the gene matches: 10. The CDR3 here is CASGSRDRVNTF. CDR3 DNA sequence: TGTGCCAGTGGATCCCGGGACAGGGTCAACACCTTC.

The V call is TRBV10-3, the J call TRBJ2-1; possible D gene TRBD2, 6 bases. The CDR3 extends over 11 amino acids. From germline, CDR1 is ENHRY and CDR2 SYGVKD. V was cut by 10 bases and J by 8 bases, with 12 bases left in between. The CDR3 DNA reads TGTGCCACCGCGGAGGGCTATGAGCAGTTCTTC. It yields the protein CATAEGYEQFF.

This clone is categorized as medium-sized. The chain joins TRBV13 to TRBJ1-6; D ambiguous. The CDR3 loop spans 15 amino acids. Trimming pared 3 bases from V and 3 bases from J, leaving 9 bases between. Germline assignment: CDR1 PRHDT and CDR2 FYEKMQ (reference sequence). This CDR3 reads CASSFDYSYNSPLHF. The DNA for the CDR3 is TGTGCCAGCAGCTTTGATTACAGCTATAATTCACCCCTCCACTTT.

The CDR3 bases are TGTGCCAGCAGCCTACTACAGGGGAATTCACCCCTCCACTTT. Translating gives CASSLLQGNSPLHF. The rearrangement links TRBV5-8 to TRBJ1-6; TRBD1 agrees at 7 bases. This CDR3 region has 14 residues. Germline V gives CDR1 SGHTS, CDR2 YDEGEE. With V trimmed by 4 bases and J by 7 bases, 5 bases remained unmatched.

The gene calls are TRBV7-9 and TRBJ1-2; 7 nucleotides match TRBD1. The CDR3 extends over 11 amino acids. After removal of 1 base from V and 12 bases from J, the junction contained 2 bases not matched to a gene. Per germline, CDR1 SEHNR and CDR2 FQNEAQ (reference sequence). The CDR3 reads CASSLGQGDTF. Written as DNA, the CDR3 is TGTGCCAGCAGCTTAGGTCAGGGGGACACCTTC.

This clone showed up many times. CDR3 amino acids: CASRERARQPQHF. CDR3 in DNA: TGTGCCAGCAGAGAGAGGGCGCGGCAGCCCCAGCATTTT. The chain combines TRBV6-6 with TRBJ1-5; D not certain. Germline assignment: CDR1 MNHNY and CDR2 SVGAGI (reference sequence). The CDR3 consists of 13 residues. The germline V and J ends were trimmed by 6 bases and 7 bases, with 13 bases remaining between them.

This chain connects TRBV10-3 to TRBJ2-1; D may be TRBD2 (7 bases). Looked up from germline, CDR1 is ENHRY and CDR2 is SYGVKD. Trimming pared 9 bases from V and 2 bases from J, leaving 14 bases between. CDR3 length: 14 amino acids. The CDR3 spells CAIGGAAAYNEQFF. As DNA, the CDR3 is TGTGCCATTGGGGGGGCGGCGGCCTACAATGAGCAGTTCTTC.

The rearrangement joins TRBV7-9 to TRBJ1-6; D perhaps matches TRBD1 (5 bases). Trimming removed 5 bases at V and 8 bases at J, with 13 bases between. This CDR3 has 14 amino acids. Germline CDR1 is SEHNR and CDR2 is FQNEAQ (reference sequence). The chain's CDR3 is CASSRTGTDSPLHF. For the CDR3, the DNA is TGTGCCAGCAGCAGGACGGGGACTGATTCACCCCTCCACTTT.